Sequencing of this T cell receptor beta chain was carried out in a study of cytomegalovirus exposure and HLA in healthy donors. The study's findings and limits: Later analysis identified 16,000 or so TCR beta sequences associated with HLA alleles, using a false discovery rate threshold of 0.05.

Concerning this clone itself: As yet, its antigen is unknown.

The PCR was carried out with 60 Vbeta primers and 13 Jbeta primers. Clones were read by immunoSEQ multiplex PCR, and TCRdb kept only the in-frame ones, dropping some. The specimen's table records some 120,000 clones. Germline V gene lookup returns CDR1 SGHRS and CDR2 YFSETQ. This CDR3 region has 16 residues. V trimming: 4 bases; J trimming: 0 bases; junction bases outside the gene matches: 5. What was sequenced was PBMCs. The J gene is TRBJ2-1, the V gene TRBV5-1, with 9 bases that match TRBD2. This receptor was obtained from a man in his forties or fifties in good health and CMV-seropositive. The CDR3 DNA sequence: TGCGCCAGCAGCCCACGACTAGCGGACTCCTACAATGAGCAGTTCTTC. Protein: CASSPRLADSYNEQFF.